This TCR beta chain was recorded in a study of vaccination effects on CD4 cells after COVID-19. Study details: The second dose preceded post-vaccine samples by a median of 72 days. General study findings and limits: Late in the post-vaccination period, infection-induced and vaccine-induced clones underwent marked clonal contraction.

In the case of this clone: Its antigen remains unknown.

With the ViraFEST assay, the study expanded antigen-specific CD4+ T cells using viral peptide pools, then sequenced them. Culturing for around ten days preceded CD4+ T cell isolation. Either the BNT162b2 or mRNA-1273 vaccine was given to participants in two doses. Previously uninfected by SARS-CoV-2, the vaccine recipients also showed negative nucleocapsid antibodies. Only in-frame clones appear in the TCRdb table, and some are missing; sequencing was by immunoSEQ multiplex PCR. The data contain roughly 34,000 clones, roughly 82% of them singletons. From germline, CDR1 is SGHTA and CDR2 FQGTGA. The CDR3 extends over 14 amino acids. V was trimmed by 5 bases and J by 4 bases, leaving 14 bases between them.

The clonotype originates from a human donor who received a COVID-19 vaccine. Some clones in this sample may be carry-over from other donors' samples. The chain combines TRBV7-3 with TRBJ1-1, with D possibly matching TRBD1 (6 bases). This sample comprised CD4+ T cells from PBMCs cultured with HCoV-NL63 spike peptides, obtained after COVID-19 vaccination. CDR3 residues: CASSIRGLSTEAFF. In DNA form, the CDR3 reads TGTGCCAGCAGCATTAGGGGGTTGAGCACTGAAGCTTTCTTT.